This T cell receptor (beta chain) appears in the sequencing data of a study of T cell responses to AZD1222 COVID-19 vaccine. Study-wide background: Second-dose schedules of about 4 or about 12 weeks were combined.

CDR3 size: 13 residues. CDR1 and CDR2 from the germline V gene are SGHDN and FVKESK. The germline V and J ends were trimmed by 3 bases and 6 bases, with 9 bases remaining between them. This clone was observed a single time. Profiling relied on immunoSEQ multiplex PCR, and the TCRdb table lists in-frame clones only, not all of them. The repertoire consists of 100,000 to 130,000 clones, with roughly 86% occurring once and the leading ten covering roughly 3%. The chain uses TRBV14 and TRBJ1-5; no reliable D call. This TCR derives from an adult in good health. The sequenced sample was peripheral blood, obtained on day 0 of AZD1222 vaccination. CDR3 DNA sequence: TGTGCCAGCAGCCAGTATAGCGGTCAGCCCCAGCATTTT. Protein product: CASSQYSGQPQHF.